The sequence of this TCR beta chain was determined in a study of cytomegalovirus exposure and HLA in healthy donors. The PCR contained 60 Vbeta and 13 Jbeta primers. Using immunoSEQ multiplex PCR, the repertoire was profiled, and TCRdb retains in-frame clones only, with some absent. The sample carries about 130,000 clones, about 8.5% recorded once. Broader study findings: According to reports, the classifier identified cytomegalovirus status with high specificity and sensitivity. Earlier analysis found most TCR beta V segments productive about 90% or about 30% of the time.

Note on this clone: The target antigen is unknown.

V lost 0 bases, J lost 1 base, and 9 bases stayed unmatched. From germline, CDR1 is SGHRS and CDR2 YFSETQ. CDR3 length equals 17 residues. Healthy donors of bone marrow made up the group. Each donor was nominally healthy when sampled (though unrecorded immune exposures were likely). J is TRBJ1-1 and V is TRBV5-1; 7 positions match TRBD1. The sample taken for sequencing was PBMCs. The receptor was derived from a man between 40 and 49 years old in good health and CMV-seronegative. This chain's CDR3 is CASSLVSGGRKNTEAFF. Written as DNA, the CDR3 is TGCGCCAGCAGCTTGGTTTCAGGGGGTAGGAAGAACACTGAAGCTTTCTTT.